The 15 T cell receptor beta chains reported below all come from one sample, sequenced in a study of spatial heterogeneity in lung cancer. TCRdb used MiXCR to reprocess the 5' RACE reads, holding one entry per CDR3 protein. The table includes roughly 40,000 distinct CDR3 sequences, 6% to 7.5% detected once. The time point was: sample taken at primary tumor resection. The study sequenced unsorted whole RNA from tumor, nontumor lung or frozen PBMC. The sequencing here drew on PBMCs, taken at surgery. Receptors were obtained from a female donor with early-stage non-small cell lung cancer.

The chain is built from TRBV7-9 and TRBJ2-6; the match to TRBD1 covers 9 bases. CDR1 and CDR2 (germline): SEHNR, FQNEAQ (reference sequence). The CDR3 spans 18 residues. V lost 5 bases, J lost 0 bases, and 8 bases stayed unmatched. CDR3 amino acids: CASSLGQGPLSGANVLTF. In DNA, the CDR3 is TGTGCCAGCAGCCTTGGACAGGGGCCCCTCTCTGGGGCCAACGTCCTGACTTTC.

The sample holds many counts of this clonotype. The chain carries TRBV20-1 and TRBJ2-3, with D tentatively TRBD1 (6 bases). The V end lost 6 bases, the J end lost 0 bases, and 13 bases lay between the germline ends. Germline-derived CDR1 and CDR2 are DFQATT and SNEGSKA (reference sequence). The length of the CDR3 is 14 residues. CDR3 loop: CSASRDKSTDTQYF. The CDR3 DNA sequence: TGCAGTGCGTCACGGGACAAAAGCACAGATACGCAGTATTTT.

This clonotype was counted ten times or more. The chain uses TRBV6-5 and TRBJ2-5, with no clear D. Looked up from germline, CDR1 is MNHEY and CDR2 is SVGAGI. The CDR3 is made up of 15 amino acids. The germline V and J ends were trimmed by 2 bases and 1 base, with 11 bases remaining between them. CDR3 in amino acids: CASSYDVGFQETQYF. The CDR3 bases are TGTGCCAGCAGTTACGACGTTGGCTTCCAAGAGACCCAGTACTTC.

This sequence joins TRBV2 and TRBJ1-5; D remains ambiguous. V lost 5 bases and J lost 11, with 13 bases in between. Germline-derived CDR1 and CDR2 are SNHLY and FYNNEI. CDR3 length: 12 residues. The CDR3 DNA reads as TGTGCCAGCAGTTCCGGTCCTTTATCCCAGCATTTT. Its protein is CASSSGPLSQHF.

Ten or more counts support this clonotype. The chain uses TRBV15 and TRBJ2-1; 9 bases match TRBD2. The CDR3 runs to 14 residues. The germline gives CDR1 LNHNV, CDR2 YYDKDF (reference sequence). J was trimmed by 3 bases and V by 7 bases; bases with no gene match: 4. The DNA of the CDR3 is TGTGCCACCAAACCTAGCGGGGTCTACAATGAGCAGTTCTTC. Encoded protein: CATKPSGVYNEQFF.

The table lists this clonotype with many counts. For the CDR3, the DNA is TGCGCCAGCAGCAAGAACTACCGGGAGACCCAGTACTTC. It is translated as CASSKNYRETQYF. The chain joins TRBV5-1 to TRBJ2-5; D is unclear. The CDR3 covers 13 residues. V lost 4 bases, J lost 5 bases, and 12 bases lay in between. Germline lookup yields CDR1 SGHRS and CDR2 YFSETQ.

This clonotype was seen ten or more times. CDR3 nucleotide sequence: TGCGCCAGCAGCCAAGGAGACTTGGGGGGCAATCAGCCCCAGCATTTT. Its translation is CASSQGDLGGNQPQHF. The chain recombines TRBV4-1 with TRBJ1-5, with a weak D call TRBD1 (5 bases). The CDR3 consists of 16 residues. Germline loops: CDR1 MGHRA, CDR2 YSYEKL. Trimming removed 1 base at V and 2 bases at J, with 12 bases between.

CDR3 region: CSARDWRNQPQHF. As DNA, the CDR3 is TGCAGTGCTAGAGATTGGCGCAATCAGCCCCAGCATTTT. V and J are TRBV20-1 and TRBJ1-5, with D uncertain. The CDR3 length is 13 residues. V was clipped by 0 bases and J by 2 bases, with 5 bases between them. Germline CDR1 and CDR2: DFQATT and SNEGSKA (reference sequence).

In this sample, this clonotype turned up many times. The chain recombines TRBV3-1 with TRBJ1-2, with 7 bases lining up with TRBD1. There are 14 residues in the CDR3. Trimming removed 4 bases from V and 3 bases from J; junction bases left unmatched: 5. Germline values: CDR1 LGHDT, CDR2 YNNKEL (reference sequence). CDR3 in amino acids: CASSRLGQDYGYTF. DNA of the CDR3: TGTGCCAGCAGCCGTCTCGGACAGGACTATGGCTACACCTTC.

This clonotype has at least ten counts. The V and J genes are TRBV12-3 or TRBV12-4 and TRBJ1-5, with D uncertain. The V end was cut by 5 bases, the J end by 4 bases, with 6 bases between. The CDR3 consists of 12 residues. CDR3 sequence (DNA): TGTGCCAGCAGTCCGCGGAATCAGCCCCAGCATTTT. As protein: CASSPRNQPQHF.

This clonotype came up many times. The genes are TRBV24-1 and TRBJ2-7, with no clear D. In germline, CDR1 is KGHDR, CDR2 SFDVKD. The CDR3 sequence is 14 residues long. The germline V and J ends were trimmed by 3 bases and 4 bases, with 12 bases remaining between them. CDR3 sequence (DNA): TGTGCCACCAGTGATCACTCTCCACCGTACGAGCAGTACTTC. Its translation is CATSDHSPPYEQYF.

V is TRBV29-1 and J is TRBJ1-2; D perhaps matches TRBD1 (6 bases). Germline V lookup: CDR1 SQVTM, CDR2 ANQGSEA. The CDR3 is 12 residues long. V was trimmed by 7 bases and J by 1 base, leaving 10 bases between them. Here the CDR3 reads CSAGEGNYGYTF. The CDR3 nucleotides read TGCAGCGCAGGGGAGGGTAACTATGGCTACACCTTC.

This clonotype was counted many times. The gene calls are TRBV5-1 and TRBJ1-1; possible D gene TRBD1, 5 bases. CDR1 is SGHRS and CDR2 is YFSETQ in the germline V gene. This CDR3 region has 13 residues. V dropped 4 bases and J dropped 6 bases, with 13 bases sitting between them. The CDR3 DNA is TGCGCCAGCAGCGTGGGAACGGGGGCTGAAGCTTTCTTT. Amino acid sequence: CASSVGTGAEAFF.

In this sample, this clonotype turned up many times. The chain recombines TRBV11-2 with TRBJ2-5, with D perhaps given as TRBD1 or TRBD2 (5 bases each). From germline, CDR1 is SGHAT and CDR2 FQNNGV. The CDR3 covers 14 residues. V lost 3 bases and J 2 bases, leaving 10 bases between the germline ends. CDR3 nucleotides: TGTGCCAGCAGCTTCGGGGCCAGACAAGAGACCCAGTACTTC. Amino acid sequence: CASSFGARQETQYF.

This clonotype was seen at least ten times. The chain couples TRBV6-1 to TRBJ2-3; no reliable D call. The V end was cut by 2 bases, the J end by 5 bases, with 5 bases between. CDR1 is MNHNS and CDR2 is SASEGT in the germline V gene. The CDR3 loop spans 12 amino acids. Here the CDR3 reads CASSEWLDTQYF. The CDR3 DNA sequence: TGTGCCAGCAGTGAATGGCTAGATACGCAGTATTTT.